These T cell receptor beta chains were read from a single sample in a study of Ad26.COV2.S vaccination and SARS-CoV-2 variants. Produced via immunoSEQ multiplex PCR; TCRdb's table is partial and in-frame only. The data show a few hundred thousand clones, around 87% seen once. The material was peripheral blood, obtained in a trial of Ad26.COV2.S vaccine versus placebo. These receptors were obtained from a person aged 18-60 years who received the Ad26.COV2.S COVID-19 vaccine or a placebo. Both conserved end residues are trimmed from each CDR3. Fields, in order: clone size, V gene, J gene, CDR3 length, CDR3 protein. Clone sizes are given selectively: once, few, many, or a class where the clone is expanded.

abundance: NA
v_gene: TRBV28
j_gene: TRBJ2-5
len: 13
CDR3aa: ASSQTSGGQETQY

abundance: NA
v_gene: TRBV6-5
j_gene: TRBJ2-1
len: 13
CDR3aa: ASSLLASGGNEQF

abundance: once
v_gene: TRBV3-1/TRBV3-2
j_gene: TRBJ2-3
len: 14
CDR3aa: ASSQVPLASTDTQY

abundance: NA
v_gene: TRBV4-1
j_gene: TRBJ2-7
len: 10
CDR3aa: ASSQIGYEQY

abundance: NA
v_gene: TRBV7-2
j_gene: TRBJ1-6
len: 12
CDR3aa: ASSFGQDNSPLH

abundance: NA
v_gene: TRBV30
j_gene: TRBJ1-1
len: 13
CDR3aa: AWSDPGQGASEAF

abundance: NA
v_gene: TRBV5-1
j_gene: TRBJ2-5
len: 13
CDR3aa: ASSLASAGSETQY

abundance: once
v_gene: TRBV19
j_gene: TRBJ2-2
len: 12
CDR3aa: ASKDRGRTGELF

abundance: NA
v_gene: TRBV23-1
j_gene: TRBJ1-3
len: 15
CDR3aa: ASSHYRVRLSGNTIY

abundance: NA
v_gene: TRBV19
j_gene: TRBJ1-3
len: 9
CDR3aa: ASTGGGAIY

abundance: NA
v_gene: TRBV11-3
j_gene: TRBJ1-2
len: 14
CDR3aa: ASSSPGQGAPYGYT

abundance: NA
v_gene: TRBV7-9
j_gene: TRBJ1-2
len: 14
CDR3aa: ASSLIIRQGKDGYT

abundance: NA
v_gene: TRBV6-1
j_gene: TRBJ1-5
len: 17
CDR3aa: ASSEKGQGVALSNQPQH

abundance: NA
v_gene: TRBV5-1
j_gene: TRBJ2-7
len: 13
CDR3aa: ASSPGTGPSYEQY

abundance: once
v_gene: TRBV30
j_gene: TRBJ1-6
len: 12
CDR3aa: AWSVSRGNSPLH

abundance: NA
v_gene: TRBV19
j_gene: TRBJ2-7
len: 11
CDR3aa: ASSTRDNYEQY

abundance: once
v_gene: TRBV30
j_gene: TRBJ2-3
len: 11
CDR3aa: AWKWGAPDTQY

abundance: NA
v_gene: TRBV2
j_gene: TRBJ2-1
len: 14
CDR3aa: ASSEERVLSYNEQF

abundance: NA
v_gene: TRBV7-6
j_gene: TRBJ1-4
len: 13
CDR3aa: ASSLAGRTGEKLF

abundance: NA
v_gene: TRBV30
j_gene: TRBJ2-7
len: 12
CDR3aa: AWGMQERGVRLI

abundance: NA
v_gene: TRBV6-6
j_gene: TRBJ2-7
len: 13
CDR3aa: ASRTRDRGTYEQY

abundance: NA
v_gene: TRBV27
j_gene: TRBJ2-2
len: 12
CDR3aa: ASSLAGTTGELF

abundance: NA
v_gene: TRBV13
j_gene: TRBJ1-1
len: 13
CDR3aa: ASSTRQGGNTEAF

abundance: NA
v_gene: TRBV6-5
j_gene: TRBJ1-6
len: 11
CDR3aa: AITRGKDSPLH

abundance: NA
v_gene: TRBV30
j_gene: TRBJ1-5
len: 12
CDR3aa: AWSVGQGRSSQH

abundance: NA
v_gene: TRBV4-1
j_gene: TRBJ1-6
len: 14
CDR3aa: ASSQAGTGLNSPLH

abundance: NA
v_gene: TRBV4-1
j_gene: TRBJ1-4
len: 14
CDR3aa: ASSQPLRTGNEKLF

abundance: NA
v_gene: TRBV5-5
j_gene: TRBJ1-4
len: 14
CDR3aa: ASSIGTIATNEKLF

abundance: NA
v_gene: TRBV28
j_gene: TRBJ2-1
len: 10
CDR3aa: ASSLDSVEQF

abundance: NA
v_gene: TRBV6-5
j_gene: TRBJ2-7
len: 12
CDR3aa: ASRGRDRAYEQY

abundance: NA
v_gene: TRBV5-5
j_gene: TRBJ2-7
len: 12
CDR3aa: ASRDRQGPYEQY

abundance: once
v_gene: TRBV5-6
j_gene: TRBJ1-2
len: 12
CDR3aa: ASSLGPGTFGYT

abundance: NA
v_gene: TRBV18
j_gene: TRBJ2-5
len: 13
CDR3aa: ASSPRGGTEETQY

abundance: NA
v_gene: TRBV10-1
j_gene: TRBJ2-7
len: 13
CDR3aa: ASSPNGVQPYEQY

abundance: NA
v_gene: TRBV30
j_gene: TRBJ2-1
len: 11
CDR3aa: AWTVSSYNEQF

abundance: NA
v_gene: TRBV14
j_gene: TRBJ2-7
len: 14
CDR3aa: ASSPGPRPTVYEQY

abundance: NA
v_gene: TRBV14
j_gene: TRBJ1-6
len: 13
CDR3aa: ASSPWTGRDSPLH

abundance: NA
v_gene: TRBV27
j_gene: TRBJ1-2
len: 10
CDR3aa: ASRSRENGYT

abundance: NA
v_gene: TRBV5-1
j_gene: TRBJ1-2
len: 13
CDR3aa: ASSLGTGGNYGYT